The 27 T cell receptor beta chains below were found in one sample sequenced in a study of cytomegalovirus exposure and HLA in healthy donors. Primers for the PCR totalled 60 Vbeta and 13 Jbeta. The method was immunoSEQ multiplex PCR; TCRdb's version includes in-frame clones alone and lacks a portion of them. The sample has some 140,000 clones, around 75% seen once. The sequencing input was PBMCs. These receptors were collected from a man in his forties in good health and CMV-seronegative.

V and J are TRBV4-1 and TRBJ2-2, with 10 bases matching TRBD1. Per the germline V gene, CDR1 is MGHRA and CDR2 is YSYEKL. V gave up 3 bases and J gave up 6 bases; unmatched junction bases: 10. CDR3 size: 17 residues. CDR3 nucleotide sequence: TGCGCCAGCAGCCACCCCGGGACAGGGGAGAGTTCCGGGGAGCTGTTTTTT. Protein product: CASSHPGTGESSGELFF.

The rearrangement uses TRBV29-1 and TRBJ2-7; 9 nucleotides line up with TRBD2. The germline CDR1 and CDR2 sequences are SQVTM and ANQGSEA. The CDR3 is 13 residues long. V lost 6 bases and J lost 2; bases outside the gene matches: 5. The CDR3 sequence is CSVQTSGAYEQYF. Here the CDR3 DNA reads TGCAGCGTACAGACTAGCGGAGCCTACGAGCAGTACTTC.

CDR3 region: CASSSRGAGAKAFF. The CDR3 DNA is TGTGCCAGCAGCTCCCGGGGGGCAGGAGCTAAAGCTTTCTTT. The gene calls are TRBV7-2 and TRBJ1-1, with D tentatively TRBD1 (6 bases). The CDR3 loop spans 14 amino acids. Trimming stripped 4 bases from V and 9 bases from J, with 18 bases between. Germline CDR1 is SGHTA and CDR2 is FQGNSA. The full variable domain, with the rest looked up from reference TRBV7-2 and TRBJ1-1, is GAGVSQSPSNKVTEKGKDVELRCDPISGHTALYWYRQSLGQGLEFLIYFQGNSAPDKSGLPSDRFSAERTGGSVSTLTIQRTQQEDSAVYLCASSSRGAGAKAFFGQGTRLTVV.

The V gene is TRBV6-6, the J gene TRBJ1-5, with D unclear. CDR1 and CDR2 from the germline V gene are MNHNY and SVGAGI (reference sequence). This CDR3 has 13 residues. V dropped 7 bases and J dropped 2 bases, with 9 bases sitting between them. CDR3 region: CASIPNGNQPQHF. CDR3 DNA sequence: TGTGCCAGCATCCCCAATGGCAATCAGCCCCAGCATTTT.

This clone was found once. This chain connects TRBV5-1 to TRBJ2-1, with 9 bases matching TRBD2. V gave up 3 bases and J gave up 7 bases; unmatched junction bases: 5. From germline, CDR1 is SGHRS and CDR2 YFSETQ. The CDR3 runs 14 residues. The CDR3 DNA is TGCGCCAGCAGCTCTCAAAGCGGGAGGAATGAGCAGTTCTTC. It is translated as CASSSQSGRNEQFF.

The rearrangement joins TRBV28 to TRBJ1-3; TRBD1 matches at 8 bases. Unmatched junction bases numbered 4, after V lost 6 bases and J lost 0 bases. The germline V gene has CDR1 MDHEN and CDR2 SYDVKM. The CDR3 totals 15 residues. The CDR3 DNA sequence: TGTGCCAGCAGGGCAGGGGGCTACTCTGGAAACACCATATATTTT. It translates to CASRAGGYSGNTIYF.

V is TRBV5-1 and J is TRBJ2-5; 11 nucleotides match TRBD2. CDR3 length: 16 residues. The germline gives CDR1 SGHRS, CDR2 YFSETQ. V lost 0 bases, J lost 5 bases, and 6 bases stayed unmatched. CDR3 DNA sequence: TGCGCCAGCAGCTTGGTGGTAGCGGGGGGGGCGGAGACCCAGTACTTC. This codes for CASSLVVAGGAETQYF.

This clone was counted between two and nine times. The chain has TRBV28 and TRBJ2-7, with 9 bases matching TRBD1. V gave up 4 bases and J gave up 3 bases; unmatched junction bases: 7. Germline values: CDR1 MDHEN, CDR2 SYDVKM. The CDR3 has 15 amino acids. CDR3 protein: CASSSRQGVFYEQYF. The DNA for the CDR3 is TGTGCCAGCAGTTCCCGACAGGGGGTATTCTACGAGCAGTACTTC.

This clone was observed a few times. CDR3 DNA sequence: TGTGCCAGCATACTAGGGGGCAAGGTGGGCCATGGCTACACCTTC. Protein product: CASILGGKVGHGYTF. The J gene is TRBJ1-2, the V gene TRBV28, with TRBD1 matching 7 bases. V dropped 7 bases and J dropped 6; count of bases not matched to a gene: 14. The germline V gene has CDR1 MDHEN and CDR2 SYDVKM. The CDR3 extends over 15 amino acids.

This rearrangement joins TRBV5-1 to TRBJ2-5, with a weak D call TRBD1 (5 bases). CDR1 and CDR2 (germline): SGHRS, YFSETQ. The CDR3 contains 16 residues. V dropped 4 bases and J dropped 5 bases, with 21 bases sitting between them. CDR3 sequence (DNA): TGCGCCAGCAGCGAGGAACGGACATCCAGGGCGGAGACCCAGTACTTC. Its translation: CASSEERTSRAETQYF.

This chain uses TRBV19 with TRBJ1-5; TRBD1 aligns across 9 bases. The V gene's germline CDR1 is LNHDA and CDR2 SQIVND (reference sequence). The CDR3 loop spans 13 amino acids. After removal of 9 bases from V and 6 bases from J, the junction contained 6 bases not matched to a gene. This CDR3 reads CASRDRAGQPQHF. The CDR3 nucleotides are TGTGCCAGCCGGGACAGGGCGGGTCAGCCCCAGCATTTT.

The chain is built from TRBV6-1 and TRBJ2-7; TRBD2 might be the D (5 bases). Germline CDR1 is MNHNS and CDR2 is SASEGT. The V gene lost 5 bases and the J gene lost 4 bases, with 12 bases spanning the gap. The CDR3 contains 13 residues. As DNA, the CDR3 is TGTGCCAGCAGTAACATAGAGGGTTACGAGCAGTACTTC. Translating gives CASSNIEGYEQYF.

Comments on this clone: Other nucleotide sequences from this sample produce the same CDR3. This sequence joins TRBV19 and TRBJ2-5; tentative D call: TRBD2 (6 bases). V dropped 1 base and J dropped 5 bases, with 14 bases sitting between them. This CDR3 contains 15 residues. Looked up from germline, CDR1 is LNHDA and CDR2 is SQIVND (reference sequence). CDR3 nucleotide sequence: TGTGCCAGTAGTATAGGGGTGGGGGGTGAGGAGACCCAGTACTTC. Residues: CASSIGVGGEETQYF.

The chain combines TRBV19 with TRBJ1-5, with TRBD1 as a possible D gene (6 bases). V shed 5 bases and J shed 3 bases, with 20 bases lying between them. The CDR3 loop spans 17 amino acids. CDR1 and CDR2 (germline): LNHDA, SQIVND (reference sequence). CDR3 DNA: TGTGCCAGTAGTGCGCACATCAGGGGCACCCACAATCAGCCCCAGCATTTT. This translates into CASSAHIRGTHNQPQHF.

The rearrangement joins TRBV6-5 to TRBJ2-7; a weak D match, TRBD1 (6 bases). The CDR3 consists of 13 residues. The germline gives CDR1 MNHEY, CDR2 SVGAGI. Between the trimmed V and J ends, which lost 6 bases and 2 bases, there was a span of 11 bases. The CDR3 region is CASSRQATYEQYF. The CDR3 nucleotides are TGTGCCAGCAGCAGACAGGCAACCTACGAGCAGTACTTC.

This clone was observed a handful of times. The chain carries TRBV5-4 and TRBJ2-7, with D perhaps matching TRBD1 (6 bases). The CDR3 length is 16 residues. The ends were cut back, 0 bases at V and 0 bases at J, with 13 bases in the middle. Germline V CDR1 and CDR2: SGHNT, YYREEE (reference sequence). The CDR3 loop reads CASSLVGAAVSYEQYF. CDR3 coding DNA: TGTGCCAGCAGCTTGGTGGGGGCTGCAGTCTCCTACGAGCAGTACTTC.

In this sample, this clone turned up a few times. The chain combines TRBV4-1 with TRBJ2-1, with 9 nucleotides matching TRBD2. The CDR3 runs 15 residues. V trimming: 1 base; J trimming: 8 bases; junction bases outside the gene matches: 6. Per germline, CDR1 MGHRA and CDR2 YSYEKL. In nucleotides, the CDR3 is TGCGCCAGCAGCCAAGCCCAGGGACTAGCCCATGAGCAGTTCTTC. Protein product: CASSQAQGLAHEQFF.

The chain uses TRBV29-1 and TRBJ2-7, with D perhaps TRBD2 (6 bases). Trimming removed 7 bases at V and 3 bases at J, with 13 bases between. Germline V gene sequence: CDR1 SQVTM, CDR2 ANQGSEA. This CDR3 is built from 12 residues. CDR3 in DNA: TGCAGCGCGGGGGAGAGGGGCTACGAGCAGTACTTC. It codes for CSAGERGYEQYF.

J is TRBJ1-5 and V is TRBV28; D may be TRBD1 (6 bases). CDR1 is MDHEN, CDR2 SYDVKM, per germline. Trimming left V 3 bases short and J 2 bases short, with 11 bases between. This CDR3 comprises 15 residues. The CDR3 is CASSLSRGGNQPQHF. Here the CDR3 DNA reads TGTGCCAGCAGTTTGAGCAGGGGTGGCAATCAGCCCCAGCATTTT.

This clone has just a few counts. V and J are TRBV2 and TRBJ2-6, with D possibly TRBD2 on 6 matching bases. This CDR3 comprises 14 residues. Germline CDR1 is SNHLY and CDR2 is FYNNEI. V was shortened by 8 bases and J by 3 bases, with 11 bases between the two germline ends. The CDR3 DNA reads as TGTGCCAGCCGGTGGGAGGTTGGGGCCAACGTCCTGACTTTC. Its translation: CASRWEVGANVLTF.

This clone was picked up one time. The J gene is TRBJ1-1, the V gene TRBV29-1; 9 nucleotides align to TRBD1. After removal of 7 bases from V and 0 bases from J, the junction contained 12 bases not matched to a gene. From germline, CDR1 is SQVTM and CDR2 ANQGSEA. CDR3 length: 16 residues. CDR3 region: CSALPGQGLVNTEAFF. DNA for the CDR3: TGCAGCGCGTTACCGGGACAGGGACTGGTGAACACTGAAGCTTTCTTT. The full variable domain, rest sourced from reference TRBV29-1 and TRBJ1-1, is SAVISQKPSRDICQRGTSLTIQCQVDSQVTMMFWYRQQPGQSLTLIATANQGSEATYESGFVIDKFPISRPNLTFSTLTVSNMSPEDSSIYLCSALPGQGLVNTEAFFGQGTRLTVV.

The chain combines TRBV5-6 with TRBJ2-1; tentative D call: TRBD1 (6 bases). This CDR3 is built from 16 residues. The germline V gene has CDR1 SGHDT and CDR2 YYEEEE. Trimming stripped 1 base from V and 2 bases from J, with 13 bases between. CDR3 in amino acids: CASSLFSRGTYNEQFF. The CDR3 DNA is TGTGCCAGCAGCTTGTTTAGCAGGGGTACCTACAATGAGCAGTTCTTC. Together with reference TRBV5-6 and TRBJ2-1, the CDR3 gives the full variable domain: DAGVTQSPTHLIKTRGQQVTLRCSPKSGHDTVSWYQQALGQGPQFIFQYYEEEERQRGNFPDRFSGHQFPNYSSELNVNALLLGDSALYLCASSLFSRGTYNEQFFGPGTRLTVL.

V usage is TRBV7-9 and J usage is TRBJ2-7; 10 positions agree with TRBD2. Germline-derived CDR1 and CDR2 are SEHNR and FQNEAQ (reference sequence). V gave up 3 bases and J gave up 4 bases; unmatched junction bases: 12. The CDR3 has 17 amino acids. DNA of the CDR3: TGTGCCAGCAGCTTGAGGTCGGGGCTAGCGGGAGAGTACGAGCAGTACTTC. This translates into CASSLRSGLAGEYEQYF.

The chain links TRBV7-3 to TRBJ1-2, with D tentatively TRBD1 (5 bases). The CDR3 is 13 amino acids. Trimming shortened V by 1 base and J by 7 bases, and 10 bases separated the two germline ends. CDR1 SGHTA and CDR2 FQGTGA come from the germline V gene. The CDR3 spells CASSLNWGGGYTF. The CDR3 DNA is TGTGCCAGCAGCTTAAATTGGGGGGGTGGCTACACCTTC.

The CDR3 nucleotides read TGTGCCAGCAGCTTAGGAGCCGGGGGTTACTACGAGCAGTACTTC. This codes for CASSLGAGGYYEQYF. J is TRBJ2-7 and V is TRBV7-8; weak D call: TRBD2 (6 bases). The V gene lost 1 base and the J gene lost 3 bases, with 13 bases spanning the gap. Germline assignment: CDR1 SGHVS and CDR2 FQNEAQ. The CDR3 runs 15 residues.

This sequence joins TRBV18 and TRBJ1-4; D perhaps matches TRBD1 (5 bases). This CDR3 is built from 13 residues. Trimming cost V 5 bases and J 8 bases, with 12 bases left between them. Germline CDR1 is KGHSH and CDR2 is LQKENI. CDR3 in amino acids: CASSTDGGEKLFF. CDR3 coding DNA: TGTGCCAGCTCAACGGACGGGGGGGAAAAACTGTTTTTT.

The genes are TRBV6-5 and TRBJ1-3; maybe TRBD1 (5 bases). Trimming took 6 bases from V and 3 from J, leaving 9 bases between them. CDR3 length equals 13 residues. Germline loops: CDR1 MNHEY, CDR2 SVGAGI. CDR3 loop: CASRKGVGNTIYF. CDR3 in DNA: TGTGCCAGCAGGAAAGGGGTTGGAAACACCATATATTTT.